These T cell receptor beta chains were read from a single sample in a study of T cells in localized non-small cell lung cancer. Profiled with immunoSEQ multiplex PCR; TCRdb holds only in-frame clones, not every one. The repertoire holds over 30,000 clones, with around 90% as singletons. This sample comprised peripheral blood mononuclear cells, obtained before any cancer treatment. These receptors all come from a man aged 40 to 70 with stage III lung adenocarcinoma. Each CDR3 is given with its conserved first and last residue. The order of the fields is clone size, V gene, J gene, D gene, CDR3 protein, CDR3 DNA. A D gene is named only where the DNA matches it firmly. A row's size may be missing; if present it is once, few, many or a size class.

size: .; V: TRBV6-1; J: TRBJ2-7; D: TRBD2; CDR3: CASSRDYTTYEQYF; DNA: TGTGCCAGCAGCCGGGACTACACCACCTACGAGCAGTACTTC
size: .; V: TRBV2; J: TRBJ1-4; D: .; CDR3: CASIQLFGGNEKLFF; DNA: TGTGCCAGCATCCAACTCTTCGGGGGCAATGAAAAACTGTTTTTT
size: .; V: TRBV5-4; J: TRBJ2-1; D: .; CDR3: CASSLVTYNEQFF; DNA: TGTGCCAGCAGCTTGGTGACCTACAATGAGCAGTTCTTC
size: .; V: TRBV6-5; J: TRBJ2-7; D: .; CDR3: CASRFAYEQYF; DNA: TGTGCCAGCAGGTTTGCCTACGAGCAGTACTTC
size: .; V: TRBV7-2; J: TRBJ2-7; D: TRBD1; CDR3: CASSQDRRGASSYEQYF; DNA: TGTGCCAGCAGCCAGGACAGGAGAGGGGCTTCTTCCTACGAGCAGTACTTC
size: .; V: TRBV6-1; J: TRBJ2-6; D: .; CDR3: CAGAISGANVLTF; DNA: TGTGCCGGAGCTATCTCTGGGGCCAACGTCCTGACTTTC
size: .; V: TRBV18; J: TRBJ2-5; D: TRBD2; CDR3: CASSPGGETQYF; DNA: TGTGCCAGCTCACCGGGAGGGGAGACCCAGTACTTC
size: .; V: TRBV19; J: TRBJ2-5; D: TRBD1; CDR3: CASSPRGRGETQYF; DNA: TGTGCCAGTAGCCCCAGGGGGCGCGGAGAGACCCAGTACTTC
size: .; V: TRBV5-8; J: TRBJ2-1; D: TRBD2; CDR3: CASSATQRGRLNEQFF; DNA: TGTGCCAGCAGTGCGACACAGCGGGGGAGGCTCAATGAGCAGTTCTTC
size: once; V: TRBV5-5; J: TRBJ2-1; D: .; CDR3: CASSSRGSSLDEQFF; DNA: TGTGCCAGCAGCTCCCGAGGTAGTTCACTGGATGAGCAGTTCTTC
size: .; V: TRBV30; J: TRBJ1-6; D: .; CDR3: CAWSAGLGSSYNSPLHF; DNA: TGTGCCTGGAGTGCGGGACTCGGGAGCTCCTATAATTCACCCCTCCACTTT
size: .; V: TRBV7-9; J: TRBJ1-6; D: TRBD1; CDR3: CASSALQGTYNSPLHF; DNA: TGTGCCAGCAGCGCTTTACAGGGGACCTATAATTCACCCCTCCACTTT
size: .; V: TRBV2; J: TRBJ1-2; D: .; CDR3: CASSKQARNYGYTF; DNA: TGTGCCAGCAGTAAGCAGGCACGGAACTATGGCTACACCTTC
size: .; V: TRBV30; J: TRBJ2-3; D: .; CDR3: CAWSDRDTQYF; DNA: TGTGCCTGGAGTGATAGAGATACGCAGTATTTT
size: .; V: TRBV7-3; J: TRBJ2-3; D: TRBD2; CDR3: CASSYVGGTDTQYF; DNA: TGTGCCAGCAGCTATGTGGGGGGGACCGATACGCAGTATTTT
size: .; V: TRBV28; J: TRBJ2-3; D: .; CDR3: CASSQDLLGTDTQYF; DNA: TGTGCCAGCAGCCAGGACCTCCTCGGCACAGATACGCAGTATTTT
size: .; V: TRBV14; J: TRBJ1-6; D: .; CDR3: CASSQVGSSPLHF; DNA: TGTGCCAGCAGCCAAGTGGGGAGTTCACCCCTCCACTTT
size: .; V: TRBV6-9; J: TRBJ1-5; D: .; CDR3: CASSYTGSSNQPQHF; DNA: TGTGCCAGCAGTTATACGGGTTCGAGCAATCAGCCCCAGCATTTT
size: medium-sized; V: TRBV6-1; J: TRBJ2-7; D: .; CDR3: CASSEGGLDRGFYEQYF; DNA: TGTGCCAGCAGTGAAGGGGGCCTAGACAGAGGGTTTTACGAGCAGTACTTC
size: .; V: TRBV7-2; J: TRBJ2-1; D: .; CDR3: CASSLGRLGGNEQFF; DNA: TGTGCCAGCAGCTTAGGGCGACTAGGTGGCAATGAGCAGTTCTTC
size: .; V: TRBV7-2; J: TRBJ1-1; D: .; CDR3: CASSLGGFGTEAFF; DNA: TGTGCCAGCAGCTTAGGCGGATTTGGGACTGAAGCTTTCTTT
size: .; V: TRBV27; J: TRBJ2-7; D: .; CDR3: CASRMTVKSYEQYF; DNA: TGTGCCAGCAGGATGACTGTAAAATCCTACGAGCAGTACTTC
size: .; V: TRBV19; J: TRBJ2-2; D: .; CDR3: CASLRQGRTGELFF; DNA: TGTGCCAGCCTGAGGCAGGGAAGGACCGGGGAGCTGTTTTTT
size: .; V: TRBV11-2; J: TRBJ2-1; D: .; CDR3: CASSLDRLTPNEQFF; DNA: TGTGCCAGCAGCTTAGATCGGCTTACCCCCAATGAGCAGTTCTTC
size: .; V: TRBV5-6; J: TRBJ2-1; D: TRBD1; CDR3: CASSSDRGSTYNEQFF; DNA: TGTGCCAGCAGCTCGGACAGGGGGTCCACCTACAATGAGCAGTTCTTC
size: few; V: TRBV6-5; J: TRBJ2-7; D: .; CDR3: CASSYGQGSYEQYF; DNA: TGTGCCAGCAGTTACGGTCAGGGGAGCTACGAGCAGTACTTC
size: .; V: TRBV18; J: TRBJ1-5; D: .; CDR3: CASSPLKDQPQHF; DNA: TGTGCCAGCTCACCACTCAAGGATCAGCCCCAGCATTTT
size: .; V: TRBV5-4; J: TRBJ1-2; D: TRBD1; CDR3: CASSRKDRTNYGYTF; DNA: TGTGCCAGCAGCAGGAAGGACAGGACAAACTATGGCTACACCTTC
size: .; V: TRBV28; J: TRBJ1-2; D: .; CDR3: CASSDIYGYTF; DNA: TGTGCCAGTAGTGACATCTATGGCTACACCTTC
size: .; V: TRBV6-5; J: TRBJ2-7; D: TRBD2; CDR3: CASRPGGGISYEQYF; DNA: TGTGCCAGCAGGCCCGGGGGGGGGATATCCTACGAGCAGTACTTC
size: .; V: TRBV6-5; J: TRBJ2-5; D: TRBD1; CDR3: CASSYGTGARQETQYF; DNA: TGTGCCAGCAGTTACGGGACAGGGGCTCGGCAAGAGACCCAGTACTTC
size: .; V: TRBV4-3; J: TRBJ1-4; D: .; CDR3: CASSQDGSRTREKLFF; DNA: TGCGCCAGCAGCCAAGACGGAAGCAGGACACGTGAAAAACTGTTTTTT
size: .; V: TRBV7-3; J: TRBJ1-2; D: .; CDR3: CASSLNPGTYGYTF; DNA: TGTGCCAGCAGCTTAAATCCAGGGACCTATGGCTACACCTTC
size: .; V: TRBV29-1; J: TRBJ1-2; D: .; CDR3: CSVRTVYYGYTF; DNA: TGCAGCGTTCGGACGGTTTACTATGGCTACACCTTC
size: .; V: TRBV6-6; J: TRBJ1-6; D: .; CDR3: CASRRDSGENSPLHF; DNA: TGTGCCAGCAGACGGGACTCCGGGGAGAATTCACCCCTCCACTTT
size: .; V: TRBV6-6; J: TRBJ1-5; D: .; CDR3: CASWTDSNQPQHF; DNA: TGTGCCAGCTGGACAGATAGCAATCAGCCCCAGCATTTT
size: .; V: TRBV11-2; J: TRBJ2-7; D: .; CDR3: CASSKRQSYEQYF; DNA: TGTGCCAGCAGCAAACGACAGTCCTACGAGCAGTACTTC
size: .; V: TRBV23-1; J: TRBJ2-7; D: .; CDR3: CASSQTGSRRYF; DNA: TGCGCCAGCAGTCAGACAGGCAGCCGTCGGTACTTC
size: medium-sized; V: TRBV7-2; J: TRBJ2-5; D: TRBD2; CDR3: CASSLSSAGQETQYF; DNA: TGTGCCAGCAGCTTATCCTCAGCGGGGCAAGAGACCCAGTACTTC
size: .; V: TRBV7-2; J: TRBJ2-5; D: TRBD1; CDR3: CASTRTGPGQETQYF; DNA: TGTGCCAGCACTCGGACAGGGCCAGGCCAAGAGACCCAGTACTTC
size: once; V: TRBV11-2; J: TRBJ2-1; D: TRBD2; CDR3: CASSFLGRVAGANNEQFF; DNA: TGTGCCAGCAGCTTCCTTGGGAGGGTAGCGGGGGCCAACAATGAGCAGTTCTTC
size: once; V: TRBV27; J: TRBJ1-1; D: .; CDR3: CASSSSSQLGRKNTEAFF; DNA: TGTGCCAGCAGTTCCTCGAGTCAATTGGGAAGGAAGAACACTGAAGCTTTCTTT
size: .; V: TRBV7-2; J: TRBJ1-6; D: TRBD1; CDR3: CASSLNSPTGGPSPLHF; DNA: TGTGCCAGCAGCTTAAATTCGCCGACAGGGGGGCCTTCACCCCTCCACTTT
size: .; V: TRBV7-2; J: TRBJ2-2; D: TRBD2; CDR3: CASSPTRGGPGELFF; DNA: TGTGCCAGCAGCCCAACACGGGGGGGGCCCGGGGAGCTGTTTTTT
size: once; V: TRBV7-2; J: TRBJ2-1; D: .; CDR3: CASSPRGAQLSSYNEQFF; DNA: TGTGCCAGCAGCCCGAGGGGGGCCCAACTAAGCTCCTACAATGAGCAGTTCTTC
size: .; V: TRBV11-2; J: TRBJ2-2; D: .; CDR3: CASSYSNTGELFF; DNA: TGTGCCAGCAGCTACAGTAACACCGGGGAGCTGTTTTTT
size: .; V: TRBV4-2; J: TRBJ2-2; D: .; CDR3: CASSEENTGELFF; DNA: TGTGCCAGCTCTGAAGAGAACACCGGGGAGCTGTTTTTT
size: .; V: TRBV11-2; J: TRBJ1-2; D: TRBD1; CDR3: CASSLSWNRGRDYGYTF; DNA: TGTGCCAGCAGCTTAAGTTGGAACAGGGGCAGGGACTATGGCTACACCTTC
size: .; V: TRBV11-3; J: TRBJ2-1; D: TRBD2; CDR3: CASSFIGGANEQFF; DNA: TGTGCCAGCAGCTTCATCGGGGGGGCCAATGAGCAGTTCTTC
size: .; V: TRBV11-1; J: TRBJ2-2; D: TRBD2; CDR3: CASSPYVAGFTGELFF; DNA: TGTGCCAGCAGCCCCTATGTAGCGGGGTTTACCGGGGAGCTGTTTTTT
size: .; V: TRBV28; J: TRBJ1-2; D: TRBD1; CDR3: CASSPADRDYGYTF; DNA: TGTGCCAGCAGTCCAGCGGACAGGGATTATGGCTACACCTTC
size: .; V: TRBV15; J: TRBJ1-5; D: .; CDR3: CATSRGQPSNQPQHF; DNA: TGTGCCACCAGCAGAGGACAACCTAGCAATCAGCCCCAGCATTTT
size: .; V: TRBV18; J: TRBJ1-2; D: TRBD1; CDR3: CASSPTGSNYGYTF; DNA: TGTGCCAGCTCCCCGACAGGGAGTAACTATGGCTACACCTTC